This TCR beta chain is drawn from a study of neoadjuvant anti-PD-1 for oral cavity cancer (dated by TCRdb to 2020 to 2022). The study in broad terms: Three to four biweekly doses of nivolumab at 3 mg/kg were mostly administered to patients before curative-intent surgical resection. Patients without progression received a fourth nivolumab dose around day 43 and underwent definitive surgical resection on days 50-56. Patients with complete response, partial response or stable disease by RECIST 1.1 were defined as responders, whereas patients with progression were defined as non-responders. The parent correlative cohort had more than 10 patients and a response rate of 30% to 35%. Study-wide conclusions, independent of this receptor: After neoadjuvant nivolumab, non-responders showed significantly higher T cell clonality (Gini index) in PBMCs than responders did. Only a few patients per response group were included in the TCR analyses, and the authors called for validation in larger cohorts. Higher pretreatment blood Treg/Th17 ratios correlated with both higher pretreatment blood TCRbeta clonality and lower post-treatment tumor TCRbeta clonality.

For deep sequencing of PBMC libraries, mostly around 480 ng of input genomic DNA was used, and six replicates were run per sample. The immunoSEQ hsTCRbeta kit was used to prepare TCRbeta libraries, following the manufacturer's instructions. The completed libraries were mixed into a single pool at 3 nM, then sequenced with an Illumina NovaSeq 6000 S4 flow cell. The original methods were these. Raw data preprocessing and quality control were performed with the immunoSEQ Analyzer. The analysis was limited to productive rearrangements, and each clonotype was defined by a unique CDR3 amino acid sequence. Repertoire clonality was estimated as the Gini-Simpson index, which was calculated using the R package tcR. Gini indices were compared with Student's t test, and associations with tumor size change were assessed by Pearson correlation. In TCRdb, the immuneACCESS table is reduced to in-frame sequences with V and J assigned. These tables do not hold every clone; where another copy was compared, an unresolved V gene accounts for under half, and the others remain unexplained. That table furnishes V, J and clone size, whereas the DNA furnished D and trimming. For this sample the table gives more than 13,000 clones, of which around 70% were detected only once. The biggest ten clones account for over 2% of the sample.

The sample holds a few counts of this clone. Its antigen specificity is not known. No much larger clone is present one base from it, and per-base qualities are unavailable. The sample's time point label is to be understood as: before neoadjuvant nivolumab. Patients were newly diagnosed with stage II-IVA oral cavity squamous cell carcinoma and had received no prior systemic or radiation treatment. Everyone in the cohort had locally advanced, HPV-negative oral cavity squamous cell carcinoma. Peripheral blood mononuclear cells were analyzed directly and were not maintained or expanded in culture. The samples were obtained from a longitudinal correlative study of a single-arm phase II trial testing neoadjuvant nivolumab in oral cavity squamous cell carcinoma. Subject-matched pre- and post-treatment PBMCs and tumors from three responders and three non-responders were subjected to genomic DNA-based TCRbeta sequencing. Peripheral blood mononuclear cells were collected before nivolumab treatment and were collected again after treatment, at the time of surgery. Genomic DNA was isolated from PBMCs using the Maxwell RSC DNA from Cells kit.

Trimming at the junction amounts to 5 bases on V and 4 bases on J, and the germline ends lie 14 bases apart. Per the germline V gene (reference sequence), LNHDA is the CDR1 and SQIVND is the CDR2. The CDR3 measures 14 amino acids from cysteine to phenylalanine. Only CDR3 DNA is held: 42 bases, read in frame from base 1. The receptor was derived from a person aged 40 to 85 with oral cavity squamous cell carcinoma. The starting material was PBMCs, obtained before nivolumab (anti-PD-1) treatment. The chain links TRBV19 with TRBJ1-2; a weak D assignment points to TRBD1 (5 bases agree). The CDR3: CASSVPGAAYGYTF. The DNA reads TGTGCCAGTAGTGTCCCCGGGGCCGCCTATGGCTACACCTTC.